One T cell receptor beta chain is described in this entry. The data are from a study of OX40 agonist ivuxolimab in advanced cancers. The CDR3 consists of 15 residues. Germline assignment: CDR1 SGHAT and CDR2 FQNNGV. Trimming stripped 1 base from V and 7 bases from J, with 13 bases between. Some clones are missing from TCRdb's copy, which holds only in-frame ones; the method was immunoSEQ multiplex PCR. Found here are around 40,000 clones, approximately 85% of them singletons; the top ten hold approximately 2%. The source is an adult with an advanced solid tumor such as melanoma, head and neck, liver or kidney cancer. Sample: CD4+ or CD8+ T cells sorted from blood, taken in a trial of the OX40 agonist ivuxolimab. The chain combines TRBV11-2 with TRBJ2-2; the D gene is possibly TRBD1 (5 bases). Here the CDR3 reads CASSLAPGPNGELFF. DNA for the CDR3: TGTGCCAGCAGCTTAGCCCCAGGGCCGAACGGGGAGCTGTTTTTT.